Below are 25 T cell receptor beta chains sequenced from a single sample in a study of T cells in Graves' hyperthyroidism and ophthalmopathy. Amplification of TCR beta CDR3 regions was performed using RNA transcripts as template. A first-round RT-PCR of the TCR CDR3 used the HTBI primer set. TCRdb passed the multiplex PCR reads through MiXCR, listing each CDR3 protein once. The sample shows a few hundred thousand distinct CDR3 sequences, about a fifth of them seen only once. Input material: blood. These receptors were taken from a man between 18 and 35 years old with Graves' ophthalmopathy.

This clonotype was counted at least ten times. The chain recombines TRBV3-1 with TRBJ1-1; tentatively, D is TRBD1 (5 bases). Germline CDR1 is LGHDT and CDR2 is YNNKEL (reference sequence). The CDR3 consists of 14 residues. V was cut by 5 bases and J by 4 bases, with 14 bases left in between. CDR3 loop: CASSIRAGGTEAFF. The CDR3 DNA is TGTGCCAGCAGCATCAGGGCCGGAGGCACTGAAGCTTTCTTT.

The chain is built from TRBV28 and TRBJ1-5, with D perhaps matching TRBD1 (5 bases). This CDR3 is 14 amino acids long. The germline V gene encodes CDR1 MDHEN and CDR2 SYDVKM. Trimming cost V 6 bases and J 2 bases, with 11 bases left between them. The CDR3 sequence: CASRWGNRNQPQHF. The CDR3, as DNA: TGTGCCAGCAGGTGGGGGAATCGCAATCAGCCCCAGCATTTT.

The rearrangement joins TRBV4-2 to TRBJ2-5; no definite D call. The V end lost 1 base, the J end lost 5 bases, and 20 bases lay between the germline ends. CDR3 length equals 17 residues. Germline V gene sequence: CDR1 LGHNA, CDR2 YNFKEQ. Here the CDR3 DNA reads TGTGCCAGCAGCCAAGGTCCTGCGATACTAACCGGGGAGACCCAGTACTTC. Its translation: CASSQGPAILTGETQYF.

This clonotype occurred a few times. The chain is built from TRBV6-1 and TRBJ1-1, with TRBD1 identical over 7 bases. Looked up from germline, CDR1 is MNHNS and CDR2 is SASEGT. The ends lost 4 bases at V and 5 bases at J; junction bases unmatched: 7. CDR3 size: 14 residues. The CDR3 sequence is CASSVTGVNTEAFF. The CDR3 bases are TGTGCCAGCAGTGTCACAGGGGTTAATACTGAAGCTTTCTTT.

This clonotype was counted ten times or more. This chain joins TRBV7-8 and TRBJ2-7; D may correspond to TRBD1 or TRBD2 (7 bases each). V shed 10 bases and J shed 6 bases, with 22 bases lying between them. Germline V gene sequence: CDR1 SGHVS, CDR2 FQNEAQ. The CDR3 length is 14 residues. The CDR3 region has the DNA TGTGCCATTTCACCACAGGGGAGGGACAGCGAGCAGTACTTC. It codes for CAISPQGRDSEQYF.

This clonotype was seen at least ten times. V gene TRBV7-6 combines with J gene TRBJ2-7; the D gene is possibly TRBD1 (6 bases). There are 15 residues in the CDR3. CDR1 is SGHVS, CDR2 FNYEAQ, per germline. Deletions cut 4 bases from V and 6 bases from J, with 19 bases between. Here the CDR3 DNA reads TGTGCCAGCAGCTCCGGAGGCAGGGGCTGGCGCGAGCAGTACTTC. Residues: CASSSGGRGWREQYF.

This clonotype was counted only a few times. J is TRBJ2-5 and V is TRBV7-9, with D perhaps TRBD1 (6 bases). This CDR3 comprises 14 residues. Trimming cost V 5 bases and J 5 bases, with 15 bases left between them. CDR1 and CDR2 from the germline V gene are SEHNR and FQNEAQ (reference sequence). This chain's CDR3 is CASSRLQGAETQYF. DNA of the CDR3: TGTGCCAGCAGCCGCCTACAGGGCGCGGAGACCCAGTACTTC. Supplemented by reference TRBV7-9 and TRBJ2-5, the full variable domain reads DTGVSQNPRHKITKRGQNVTFRCDPISEHNRLYWYRQTLGQGPEFLTYFQNEAQLEKSRLLSDRFSAERPKGSFSTLEIQRTEQGDSAMYLCASSRLQGAETQYFGPGTRLLVL.

This clonotype was counted many times. V gene TRBV7-2 combines with J gene TRBJ2-5; tentative D call: TRBD1 (7 bases). The CDR3 has 13 amino acids. Germline V gene sequence: CDR1 SGHTA, CDR2 FQGNSA. Trimming left V 5 bases short and J 13 bases short, with 20 bases between. CDR3 in DNA: TGTGCCAGCAGCCCCCAGGGGGGACAAAAAACGTACTTC. This sequence encodes CASSPQGGQKTYF. Looking up the rest from reference TRBV7-2 and TRBJ2-5 gives the full variable domain: GAGVSQSPSNKVTEKGKDVELRCDPISGHTALYWYRQSLGQGLEFLIYFQGNSAPDKSGLPSDRFSAERTGGSVSTLTIQRTQQEDSAVYLCASSPQGGQKTYFGPGTRLLVL.

The V and J genes are TRBV5-5 and TRBJ2-3; the D call may be TRBD1 or TRBD2 (6 bases each). The CDR3 spans 15 residues. V shed 0 bases and J shed 3 bases, with 11 bases lying between them. Germline CDR1 reads SGHKS; CDR2 reads YYEKEE (reference sequence). The CDR3 is CASSLVQGRTDTQYF. CDR3 nucleotide sequence: TGTGCCAGCAGCTTGGTGCAGGGGAGGACAGATACGCAGTATTTT.

This clonotype has only a few counts. This chain connects TRBV4-2 to TRBJ2-3, with TRBD2 as a possible D gene (5 bases). This CDR3 region has 16 residues. V was shortened by 0 bases and J by 0 bases, with 10 bases between the two germline ends. Germline V gives CDR1 LGHNA, CDR2 YNFKEQ. CDR3 region: CASSQEPSSSTDTQYF. The CDR3 DNA follows: TGTGCCAGCAGCCAAGAGCCTAGCTCAAGCACAGATACGCAGTATTTT.

Comment on this clonotype: A much more abundant neighbour one base away suggests this may be a read error. The chain carries TRBV12-3 or TRBV12-4 and TRBJ1-4; 8 nucleotides align to TRBD1. The length of the CDR3 is 15 residues. The CDR3 is CVSSSQTGVGEKLFF. The CDR3 coding sequence is TGTGTCAGCAGTTCACAGACAGGGGTAGGAGAAAAACTGTTTTTT.

This clonotype was counted many times. The chain employs TRBV5-1 and TRBJ1-1; D is perhaps TRBD1 (5 bases). V was clipped by 0 bases and J by 11 bases, with 11 bases between them. The CDR3 length is 12 residues. Germline values: CDR1 SGHRS, CDR2 YFSETQ. The CDR3 sequence: CASSLGGRAAFF. The CDR3 bases are TGCGCCAGCAGCTTGGGGGGCAGGGCCGCTTTCTTT.

This clonotype was observed at least ten times. V is TRBV5-1 and J is TRBJ2-3; D is uncertain. The germline V gene has CDR1 SGHRS and CDR2 YFSETQ. V shed 2 bases and J shed 3 bases, with 4 bases lying between them. The CDR3 runs 12 residues. As DNA, the CDR3 is TGCGCCAGCAGCTTCACAACAGATACGCAGTATTTT. Protein: CASSFTTDTQYF.

This clonotype was observed at least ten times. The J gene is TRBJ2-7, the V gene TRBV28; no reliable D call. Germline-derived CDR1 and CDR2 are MDHEN and SYDVKM. V lost 8 bases to trimming and J lost 0 bases, with 5 bases between them. This CDR3 contains 11 residues. CDR3 coding DNA: TGTGCCAGCGGGCCCTCCTACGAGCAGTACTTC. As protein: CASGPSYEQYF.

This clonotype was observed a few times. The chain carries TRBV7-9 and TRBJ1-4; D is ambiguous. This CDR3 is built from 13 residues. Germline V gives CDR1 SEHNR, CDR2 FQNEAQ (reference sequence). V was clipped by 4 bases and J by 6 bases, with 9 bases between them. CDR3 region: CASSSASYEKLFF. CDR3 DNA sequence: TGTGCCAGCAGCTCGGCCTCCTATGAAAAACTGTTTTTT.

In its sample, this clonotype was seen many times. The chain links TRBV28 to TRBJ2-2; possibly TRBD2 for D (6 bases). V lost 2 bases and J lost 1, with 8 bases in between. CDR1 is MDHEN and CDR2 is SYDVKM in the germline V gene. The CDR3 covers 15 residues. The CDR3 sequence is CASSLGGVNTGELFF. CDR3 nucleotide sequence: TGTGCCAGCAGTTTAGGCGGGGTGAACACCGGGGAGCTGTTTTTT.

In this sample, this clonotype turned up many times. V usage is TRBV2 and J usage is TRBJ2-7, with D maybe TRBD1 (6 bases). This CDR3 spans 13 amino acids. V lost 4 bases to trimming and J lost 3 bases, with 10 bases between them. Looked up from germline, CDR1 is SNHLY and CDR2 is FYNNEI. The CDR3 here is CASSVKQGYEQYF. The CDR3 DNA follows: TGTGCCAGCAGTGTAAAACAGGGCTACGAGCAGTACTTC.

For the CDR3, the DNA is TGTGCCAGCAGCCCCCGCGGGGCCCAGTCGGTTTCTGCAACTAATGAAAAACTGTTTTTT. Translating gives CASSPRGAQSVSATNEKLFF. The chain uses TRBV7-9 and TRBJ1-4; D perhaps matches TRBD1 (5 bases). The CDR3 loop spans 20 amino acids. CDR1 is SEHNR, CDR2 FQNEAQ, per germline (reference sequence). Trimming removed 5 bases from V and 0 bases from J, with 25 bases in between. Filled out from reference TRBV7-9 and TRBJ1-4, the complete variable domain reads DTGVSQNPRHKITKRGQNVTFRCDPISEHNRLYWYRQTLGQGPEFLTYFQNEAQLEKSRLLSDRFSAERPKGSFSTLEIQRTEQGDSAMYLCASSPRGAQSVSATNEKLFFGSGTQLSVL.

This clonotype was counted ten times or more. The V call is TRBV2, the J call TRBJ2-7; D is possibly TRBD1 (7 bases). The CDR3 is 15 residues long. From germline, CDR1 is SNHLY and CDR2 FYNNEI. V dropped 5 bases and J dropped 2 bases, with 16 bases sitting between them. Written as DNA, the CDR3 is TGTGCCAGCAGTCCCCAGACAGGGAGGACCTACGAGCAGTACTTC. It is translated as CASSPQTGRTYEQYF.

Many counts were recorded for this clonotype. The chain uses TRBV9 and TRBJ2-7; D possibly corresponds to TRBD1 (5 bases). The V end lost 0 bases, the J end lost 2 bases, and 12 bases lay between the germline ends. The CDR3 totals 15 residues. Germline lookup yields CDR1 SGDLS and CDR2 YYNGEE. The CDR3 DNA reads as TGTGCCAGCAGCGTAGTAGGGGATTTAACCTACGAGCAGTACTTC. Residues: CASSVVGDLTYEQYF.

The CDR3 here is CASSPQAGPPLTDTQYF. The DNA for the CDR3 is TGTGCCAGCAGCCCCCAAGCGGGCCCACCCCTCACAGATACGCAGTATTTT. V usage is TRBV7-3 and J usage is TRBJ2-3, with D possibly matching TRBD2 (6 bases). Germline V gives CDR1 SGHTA, CDR2 FQGTGA. Trimming took 5 bases from V and 2 from J, leaving 20 bases between them. The CDR3 length is 17 residues.

The gene calls are TRBV29-1 and TRBJ2-5; 10 positions agree with TRBD1. Germline trimming cut 2 bases from V and 3 bases from J; bases unmatched to any gene: 6. CDR3 length equals 15 residues. Germline V gene sequence: CDR1 SQVTM, CDR2 ANQGSEA. DNA for the CDR3: TGCAGCGTTGAACTGCTTGGGACAGGGGAAGAGACCCAGTACTTC. Translation gives CSVELLGTGEETQYF.

The chain is built from TRBV7-9 and TRBJ1-1; D remains unclear. The V gene lost 7 bases and the J gene lost 7 bases, with 13 bases spanning the gap. CDR3 length equals 12 residues. Germline V gene lookup returns CDR1 SEHNR and CDR2 FQNEAQ (reference sequence). CDR3 coding DNA: TGTGCCAGCACCCTCGCGGGCCGTGAAGCTTTCTTT. It is translated as CASTLAGREAFF. Using reference TRBV7-9 and TRBJ1-1 for the parts outside the CDR3, the full variable domain is DTGVSQNPRHKITKRGQNVTFRCDPISEHNRLYWYRQTLGQGPEFLTYFQNEAQLEKSRLLSDRFSAERPKGSFSTLEIQRTEQGDSAMYLCASTLAGREAFFGQGTRLTVV.

This clonotype was picked up many times. The chain joins TRBV11-2 to TRBJ2-1, with a weak D call TRBD1 (6 bases). Trimming pared 6 bases from V and 0 bases from J, leaving 15 bases between. The germline gives CDR1 SGHAT, CDR2 FQNNGV. The CDR3 has 16 amino acids. The CDR3 reads CASSQTARGSYNEQFF. In nucleotides, the CDR3 is TGTGCCAGCAGTCAAACTGCCAGGGGCTCCTACAATGAGCAGTTCTTC.

This clonotype was seen at least ten times. The chain uses TRBV28 and TRBJ2-5; 8 bases are shared with TRBD1. This CDR3 has 15 amino acids. Trimming removed 5 bases from V and 5 bases from J; junction bases left unmatched: 10. Germline V gene sequence: CDR1 MDHEN, CDR2 SYDVKM. CDR3 nucleotides: TGTGCCAGCAGTGCCTCCGGACAGGGAGATGAGACCCAGTACTTC. Its protein product is CASSASGQGDETQYF.